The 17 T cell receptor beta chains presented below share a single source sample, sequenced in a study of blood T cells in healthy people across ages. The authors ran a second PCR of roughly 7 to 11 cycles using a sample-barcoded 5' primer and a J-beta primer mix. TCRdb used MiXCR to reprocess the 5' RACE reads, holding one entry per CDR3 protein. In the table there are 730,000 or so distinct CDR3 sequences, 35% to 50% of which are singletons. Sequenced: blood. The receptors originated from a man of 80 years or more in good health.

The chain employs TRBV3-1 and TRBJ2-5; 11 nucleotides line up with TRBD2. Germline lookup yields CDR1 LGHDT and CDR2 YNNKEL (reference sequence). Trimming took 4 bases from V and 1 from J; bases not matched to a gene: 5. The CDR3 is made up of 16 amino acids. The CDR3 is CASSPPSGGTQETQYF. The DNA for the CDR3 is TGTGCCAGCAGCCCCCCTAGCGGGGGGACCCAAGAGACCCAGTACTTC.

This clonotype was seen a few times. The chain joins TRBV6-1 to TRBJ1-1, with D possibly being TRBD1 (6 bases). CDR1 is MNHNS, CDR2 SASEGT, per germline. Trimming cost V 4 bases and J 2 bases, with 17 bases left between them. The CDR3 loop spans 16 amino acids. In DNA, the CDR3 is TGTGCCAGCAGTGCATCTGTCGGGACAACTAACACTGAAGCTTTCTTT. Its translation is CASSASVGTTNTEAFF.

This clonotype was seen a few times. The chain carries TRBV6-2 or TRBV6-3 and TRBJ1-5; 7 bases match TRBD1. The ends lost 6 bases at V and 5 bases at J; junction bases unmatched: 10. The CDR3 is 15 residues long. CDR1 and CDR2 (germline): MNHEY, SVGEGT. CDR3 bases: TGTGCCAGCAGCGACCGACAGGGAGTTTATCAGCCCCAGCATTTT. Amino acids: CASSDRQGVYQPQHF.

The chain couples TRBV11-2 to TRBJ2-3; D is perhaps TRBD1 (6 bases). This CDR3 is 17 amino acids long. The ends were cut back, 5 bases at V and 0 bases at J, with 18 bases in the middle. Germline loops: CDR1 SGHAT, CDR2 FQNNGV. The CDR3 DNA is TGTGCCAGCAGCCGATCAGGGGTCGGCTATAGCACAGATACGCAGTATTTT. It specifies CASSRSGVGYSTDTQYF.

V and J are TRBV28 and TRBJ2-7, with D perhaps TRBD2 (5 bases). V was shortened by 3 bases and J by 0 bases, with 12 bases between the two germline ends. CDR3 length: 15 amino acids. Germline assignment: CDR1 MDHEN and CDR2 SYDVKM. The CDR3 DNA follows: TGTGCCAGCAGTTTCCCCTTGGGGAGCTCCTACGAGCAGTACTTC. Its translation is CASSFPLGSSYEQYF.

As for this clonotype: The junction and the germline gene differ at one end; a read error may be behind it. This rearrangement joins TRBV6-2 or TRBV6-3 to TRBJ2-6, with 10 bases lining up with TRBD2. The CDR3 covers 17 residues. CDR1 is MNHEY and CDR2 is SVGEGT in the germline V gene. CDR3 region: CASSEREGLSGASVLTF. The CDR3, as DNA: TGTGCCAGCAGTGAGCGGGAGGGCCTCTCTGGGGCCAGCGTCCTGACTTTC.

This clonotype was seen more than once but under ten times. CDR3 DNA sequence: TGTGCCATCAGTGCCGAGGGGGTGAGCAATGAGCAGTTCTTC. This encodes CAISAEGVSNEQFF. V usage is TRBV10-3 and J usage is TRBJ2-1, with D perhaps TRBD1 (6 bases). CDR3 size: 14 residues. CDR1 is ENHRY, CDR2 SYGVKD, per germline. The V end lost 4 bases, the J end lost 6 bases, and 13 bases lay between the germline ends.

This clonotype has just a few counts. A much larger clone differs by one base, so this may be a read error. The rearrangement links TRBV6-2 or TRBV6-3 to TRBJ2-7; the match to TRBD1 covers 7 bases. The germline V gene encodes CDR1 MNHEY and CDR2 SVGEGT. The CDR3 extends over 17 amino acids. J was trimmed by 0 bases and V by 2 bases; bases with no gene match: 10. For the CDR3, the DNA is TGTGCCAGCAGTTACAGGAGCGACAGGGCAAGCTCCTACGAGCAGTACTTC. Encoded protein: CASSYRSDRASSYEQYF.

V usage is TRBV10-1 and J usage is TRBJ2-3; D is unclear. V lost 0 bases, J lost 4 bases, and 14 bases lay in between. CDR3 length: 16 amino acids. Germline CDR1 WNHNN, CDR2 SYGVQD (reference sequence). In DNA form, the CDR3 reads TGCGCCAGCAGTGAGTCAAGACAAGGATCCGCAGATACGCAGTATTTT. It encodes CASSESRQGSADTQYF.

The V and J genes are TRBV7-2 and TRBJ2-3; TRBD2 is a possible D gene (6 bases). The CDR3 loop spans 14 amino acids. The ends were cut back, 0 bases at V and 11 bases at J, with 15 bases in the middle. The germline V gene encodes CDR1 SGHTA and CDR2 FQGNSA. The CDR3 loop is CASSLATPLGGQYF. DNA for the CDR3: TGTGCCAGCAGCTTAGCCACACCCCTGGGGGGGCAGTATTTT.

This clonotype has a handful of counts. Here the CDR3 DNA reads TGTGCCAGCAGTTCGGGACTAGCGTATACTCAAGAGACCCAGTACTTC. This translates into CASSSGLAYTQETQYF. V gene TRBV28 combines with J gene TRBJ2-5; 10 bases are a match to TRBD2. Germline CDR1 is MDHEN and CDR2 is SYDVKM. The junction had 7 bases not matched to a gene; V was cut back by 4 bases and J by 2 bases. This CDR3 spans 16 amino acids. The variable domain in full, completed from reference TRBV28 and TRBJ2-5, reads DVKVTQSSRYLVKRTGEKVFLECVQDMDHENMFWYRQDPGLGLRLIYFSYDVKMKEKGDIPEGYSVSREKKERFSLILESASTNQTSMYLCASSSGLAYTQETQYFGPGTRLLVL.

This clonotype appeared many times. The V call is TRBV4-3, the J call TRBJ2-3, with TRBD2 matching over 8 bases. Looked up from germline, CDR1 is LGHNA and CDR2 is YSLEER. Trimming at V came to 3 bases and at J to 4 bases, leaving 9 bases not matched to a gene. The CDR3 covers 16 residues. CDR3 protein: CASSQEASGWSDTQYF. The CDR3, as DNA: TGCGCCAGCAGCCAGGAAGCTAGCGGGTGGTCAGATACGCAGTATTTT.

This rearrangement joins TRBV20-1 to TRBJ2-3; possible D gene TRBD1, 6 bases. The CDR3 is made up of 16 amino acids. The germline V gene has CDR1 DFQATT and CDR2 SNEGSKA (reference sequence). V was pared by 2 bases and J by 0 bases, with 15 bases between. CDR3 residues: CSARPTGPPSTDTQYF. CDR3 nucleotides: TGCAGTGCTAGACCGACAGGCCCACCCAGCACAGATACGCAGTATTTT.

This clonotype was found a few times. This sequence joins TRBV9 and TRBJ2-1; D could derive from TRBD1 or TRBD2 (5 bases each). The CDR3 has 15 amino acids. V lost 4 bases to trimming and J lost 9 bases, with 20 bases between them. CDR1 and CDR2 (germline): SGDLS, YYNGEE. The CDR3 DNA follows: TGTGCCAGCAGCACCGGGACCGTTGGTACAACTGAGCAGTTCTTC. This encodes CASSTGTVGTTEQFF.

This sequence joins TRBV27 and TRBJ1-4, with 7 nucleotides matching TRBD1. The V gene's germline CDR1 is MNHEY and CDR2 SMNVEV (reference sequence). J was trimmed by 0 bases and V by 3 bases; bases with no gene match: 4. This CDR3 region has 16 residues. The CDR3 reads CASSFRTGATNEKLFF. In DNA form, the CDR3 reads TGTGCCAGCAGTTTTAGAACAGGGGCAACTAATGAAAAACTGTTTTTT. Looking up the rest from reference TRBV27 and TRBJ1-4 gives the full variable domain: EAQVTQNPRYLITVTGKKLTVTCSQNMNHEYMSWYRQDPGLGLRQIYYSMNVEVTDKGDVPEGYKVSRKEKRNFPLILESPSPNQTSLYFCASSFRTGATNEKLFFGSGTQLSVL.

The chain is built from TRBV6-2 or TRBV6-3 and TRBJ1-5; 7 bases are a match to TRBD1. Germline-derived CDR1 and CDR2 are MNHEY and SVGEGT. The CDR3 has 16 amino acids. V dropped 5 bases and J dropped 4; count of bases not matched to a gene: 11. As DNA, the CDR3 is TGTGCCAGCAGTGCTGGACAGGTGGGTTGGAATCAGCCCCAGCATTTT. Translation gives CASSAGQVGWNQPQHF.

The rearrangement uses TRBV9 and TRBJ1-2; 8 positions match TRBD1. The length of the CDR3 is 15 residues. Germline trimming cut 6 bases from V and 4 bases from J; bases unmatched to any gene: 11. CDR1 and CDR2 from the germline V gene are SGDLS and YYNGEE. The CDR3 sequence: CASTPRGQAIYGYTF. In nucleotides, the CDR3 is TGTGCCAGCACCCCAAGGGGACAGGCGATCTATGGCTACACCTTC. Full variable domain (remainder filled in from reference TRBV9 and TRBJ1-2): DSGVTQTPKHLITATGQRVTLRCSPRSGDLSVYWYQQSLDQGLQFLIQYYNGEERAKGNILERFSAQQFPDLHSELNLSSLELGDSALYFCASTPRGQAIYGYTFGSGTRLTVV.